The clone carrying this T cell receptor beta chain was seen more than once but under ten times. Antigen specificity is unknown. Between the trimmed V and J ends, which lost 3 bases and 7 bases, there was a span of 10 bases. CDR1 is SSHAT, CDR2 FNYEAQ, per germline (reference sequence). There are 13 residues in the CDR3. This entry comes from a study of T cell repertoires in cytomegalovirus infection. Across the whole study: Evidence of both CMV infection and a matching HLA type came from public TCR beta signatures.

TCRdb processed the reads anew with MiXCR; each CDR3 protein has one entry. The sample shows around 130,000 distinct CDR3 sequences, 24% of them seen only once. Study-level findings and limits: Frequencies of public TCR beta families were cumulated, and this identified carriers of CMV plus the relevant HLA. HLA-C-restricted, CMV-specific TCR beta clonotypes were dominant ex vivo.

This rearrangement joins TRBV7-7 to TRBJ2-1, with D uncertain. Sequencing used PBMCs, sequenced either directly or after in vitro stimulation (not recorded which). This TCR was sampled from a human donor in good health (CMV status not recorded). Some clones in this sample may be carry-over from other donors' samples. The CDR3 here is CASSLGYQNEQFF. The CDR3, as DNA: TGTGCCAGCAGCTTGGGCTATCAAAATGAGCAGTTCTTC.